Below, one TCR beta chain is given with its context. Its specificity is unknown. These data originate in a study of OX40 agonist ivuxolimab in advanced cancers. Study in general: Hepatocellular carcinoma, melanoma, renal cell or head and neck cancer was diagnosed in the dose-escalation patients. General study findings and limits: Partial responders dosed at 0.1-3.0 mg/kg displayed clonal expansion ranking among the lowest. On average, CD8+ T cells showed a greater number of expanded clones than CD4+.

Assay: immunoSEQ multiplex PCR; the TCRdb copy retains only in-frame clones and omits some. The repertoire holds 50,000 to 65,000 clones, with roughly 88% as singletons. The length of the CDR3 is 17 residues. The V segment lost 5 bases and the J segment 0 bases; nucleotides outside the gene matches: 9. CDR1 is SGHTA, CDR2 FQGNSA, per germline. Sequenced here: CD4+ or CD8+ T cells sorted from blood, sampled in a trial of the OX40 agonist ivuxolimab. The gene calls are TRBV7-2 and TRBJ2-2, with 7 bases matching TRBD1. This receptor was identified in an adult with an advanced solid tumor such as melanoma, head and neck, liver or kidney cancer. CDR3 DNA sequence: TGTGCCAGCAGCCCACGAAGGACAGGCTCGAACACCGGGGAGCTGTTTTTT. It translates to CASSPRRTGSNTGELFF.